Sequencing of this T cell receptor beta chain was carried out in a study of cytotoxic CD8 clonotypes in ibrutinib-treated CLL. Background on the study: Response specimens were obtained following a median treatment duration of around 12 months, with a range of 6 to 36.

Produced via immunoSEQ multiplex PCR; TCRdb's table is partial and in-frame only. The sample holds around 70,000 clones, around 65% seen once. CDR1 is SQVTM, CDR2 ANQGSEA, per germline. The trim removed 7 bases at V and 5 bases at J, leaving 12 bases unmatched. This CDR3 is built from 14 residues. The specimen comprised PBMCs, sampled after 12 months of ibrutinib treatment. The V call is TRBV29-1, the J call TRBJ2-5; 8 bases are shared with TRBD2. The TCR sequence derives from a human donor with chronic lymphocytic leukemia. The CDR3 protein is CSADAGGLVETQYF. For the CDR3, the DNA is TGCAGCGCCGACGCGGGGGGCCTGGTTGAGACCCAGTACTTC.